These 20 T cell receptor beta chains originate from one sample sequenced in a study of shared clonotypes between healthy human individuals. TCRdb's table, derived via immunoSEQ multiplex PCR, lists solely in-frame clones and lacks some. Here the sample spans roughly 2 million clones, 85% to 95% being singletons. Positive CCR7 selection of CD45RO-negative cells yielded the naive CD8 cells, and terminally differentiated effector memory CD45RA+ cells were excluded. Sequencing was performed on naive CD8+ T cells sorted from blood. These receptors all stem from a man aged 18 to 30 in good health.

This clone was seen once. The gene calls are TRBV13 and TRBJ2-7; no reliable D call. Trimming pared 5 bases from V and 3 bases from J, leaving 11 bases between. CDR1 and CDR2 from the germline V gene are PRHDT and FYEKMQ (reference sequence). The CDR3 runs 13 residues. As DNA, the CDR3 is TGTGCCAGCAGCGACGGTGGAGACTACGAGCAGTACTTC. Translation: CASSDGGDYEQYF.

The CDR3 DNA sequence: TGTGCCAGCAGTTTATACCGGGAGCCCCTCAATCAGCCCCAGCATTTT. Residues: CASSLYREPLNQPQHF. The rearrangement links TRBV28 to TRBJ1-5; D remains ambiguous. V was cut by 1 base and J by 3 bases, with 13 bases left in between. The length of the CDR3 is 16 residues. Germline CDR1 is MDHEN and CDR2 is SYDVKM.

The CDR3 DNA is TGTGCCAGCAGCGATGGACAGGGGACAACTAATGAAAAACTGTTTTTT. Translated: CASSDGQGTTNEKLFF. This chain joins TRBV5-6 and TRBJ1-4; 9 nucleotides align to TRBD1. Germline CDR1 reads SGHDT; CDR2 reads YYEEEE. This CDR3 comprises 16 residues. With V trimmed by 4 bases and J by 0 bases, 4 bases remained unmatched.

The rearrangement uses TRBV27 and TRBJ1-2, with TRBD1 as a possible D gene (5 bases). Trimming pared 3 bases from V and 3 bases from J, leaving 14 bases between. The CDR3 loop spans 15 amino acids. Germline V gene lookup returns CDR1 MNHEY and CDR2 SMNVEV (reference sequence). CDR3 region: CASSFRVPGYYGYTF. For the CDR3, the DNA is TGTGCCAGCAGTTTCCGAGTCCCAGGGTACTATGGCTACACCTTC.

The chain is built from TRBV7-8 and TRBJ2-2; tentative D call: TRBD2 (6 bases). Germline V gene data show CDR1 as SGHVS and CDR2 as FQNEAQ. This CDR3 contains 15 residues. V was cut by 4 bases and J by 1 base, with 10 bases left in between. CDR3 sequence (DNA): TGTGCCAGCAGCTCCCAGGGACTGAACACCGGGGAGCTGTTTTTT. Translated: CASSSQGLNTGELFF.

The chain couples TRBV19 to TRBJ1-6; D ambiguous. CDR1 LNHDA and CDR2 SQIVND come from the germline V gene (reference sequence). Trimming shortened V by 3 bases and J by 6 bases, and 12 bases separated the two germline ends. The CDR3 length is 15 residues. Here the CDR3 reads CASSISPEGNSPLHF. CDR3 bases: TGTGCCAGTAGTATTAGTCCAGAGGGTAATTCACCCCTCCACTTT. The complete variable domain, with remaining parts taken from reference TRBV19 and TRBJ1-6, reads DGGITQSPKYLFRKEGQNVTLSCEQNLNHDAMYWYRQDPGQGLRLIYYSQIVNDFQKGDIAEGYSVSREKKESFPLTVTSAQKNPTAFYLCASSISPEGNSPLHFGNGTRLTVT.

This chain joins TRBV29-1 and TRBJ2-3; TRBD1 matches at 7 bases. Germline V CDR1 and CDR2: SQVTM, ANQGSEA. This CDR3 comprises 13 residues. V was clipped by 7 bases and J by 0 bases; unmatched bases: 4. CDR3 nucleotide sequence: TGCAGCGCCGGCAGGGGGAGCACAGATACGCAGTATTTT. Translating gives CSAGRGSTDTQYF.

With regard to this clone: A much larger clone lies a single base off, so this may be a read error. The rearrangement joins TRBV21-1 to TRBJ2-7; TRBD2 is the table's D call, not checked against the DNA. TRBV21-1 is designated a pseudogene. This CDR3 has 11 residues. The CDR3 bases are TGTGCCAGCAGCCCCTACTACGAGCAGTACTTC. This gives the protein CASSPYYEQYF.

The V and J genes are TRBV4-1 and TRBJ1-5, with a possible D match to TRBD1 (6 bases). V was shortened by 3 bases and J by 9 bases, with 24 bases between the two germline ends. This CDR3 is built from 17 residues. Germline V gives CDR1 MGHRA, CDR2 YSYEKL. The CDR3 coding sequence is TGCGCCAGCAGCCACGGGAGTTATCTTGGGGGCGAGGGGCCCCAGCATTTT. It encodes CASSHGSYLGGEGPQHF.

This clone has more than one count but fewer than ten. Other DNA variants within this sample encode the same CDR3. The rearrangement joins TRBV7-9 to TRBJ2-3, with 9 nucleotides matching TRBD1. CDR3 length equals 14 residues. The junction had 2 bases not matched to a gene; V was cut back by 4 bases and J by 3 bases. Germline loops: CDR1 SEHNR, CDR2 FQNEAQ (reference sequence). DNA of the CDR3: TGTGCCAGCAGCTCCGGACAGGGGACAGATACGCAGTATTTT. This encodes CASSSGQGTDTQYF. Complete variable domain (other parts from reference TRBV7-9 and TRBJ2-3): DTGVSQNPRHKITKRGQNVTFRCDPISEHNRLYWYRQTLGQGPEFLTYFQNEAQLEKSRLLSDRFSAERPKGSFSTLEIQRTEQGDSAMYLCASSSGQGTDTQYFGPGTRLTVL.

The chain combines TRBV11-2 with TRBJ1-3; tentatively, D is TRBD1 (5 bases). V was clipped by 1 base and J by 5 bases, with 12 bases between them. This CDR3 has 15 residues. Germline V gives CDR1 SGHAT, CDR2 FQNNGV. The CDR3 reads CASSLGPGLRNTIYF. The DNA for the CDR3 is TGTGCCAGCAGCTTAGGACCAGGGCTCCGAAACACCATATATTTT.

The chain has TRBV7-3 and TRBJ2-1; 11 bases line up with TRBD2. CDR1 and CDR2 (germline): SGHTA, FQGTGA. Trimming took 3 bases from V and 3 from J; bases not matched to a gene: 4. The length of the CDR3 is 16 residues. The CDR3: CASSFTSGGGYNEQFF. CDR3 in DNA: TGTGCCAGCAGCTTTACTAGCGGGGGAGGCTACAATGAGCAGTTCTTC. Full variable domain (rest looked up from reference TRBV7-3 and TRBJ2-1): GAGVSQTPSNKVTEKGKYVELRCDPISGHTALYWYRQSLGQGPEFLIYFQGTGAADDSGLPNDRFFAVRPEGSVSTLKIQRTERGDSAVYLCASSFTSGGGYNEQFFGPGTRLTVL.

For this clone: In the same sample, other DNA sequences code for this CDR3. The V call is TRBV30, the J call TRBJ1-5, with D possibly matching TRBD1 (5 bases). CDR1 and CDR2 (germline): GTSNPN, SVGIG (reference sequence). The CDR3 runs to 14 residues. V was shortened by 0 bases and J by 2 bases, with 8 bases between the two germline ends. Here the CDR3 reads CAWSVGAGNQPQHF. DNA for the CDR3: TGTGCCTGGAGTGTCGGGGCCGGCAATCAGCCCCAGCATTTT.

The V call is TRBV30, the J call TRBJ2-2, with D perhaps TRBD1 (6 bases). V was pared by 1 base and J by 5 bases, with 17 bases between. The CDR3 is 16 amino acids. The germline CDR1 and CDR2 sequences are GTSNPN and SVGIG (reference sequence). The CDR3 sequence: CAWSDGQSGFTGELFF. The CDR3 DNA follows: TGTGCCTGGAGTGATGGACAGTCCGGATTTACCGGGGAGCTGTTTTTT.

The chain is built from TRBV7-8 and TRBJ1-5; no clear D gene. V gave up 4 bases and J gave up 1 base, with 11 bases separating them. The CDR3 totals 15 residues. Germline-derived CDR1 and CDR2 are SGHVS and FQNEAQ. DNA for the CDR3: TGTGCCAGCAGCTCAAACCCGGCCAGCAATCAGCCCCAGCATTTT. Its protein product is CASSSNPASNQPQHF.

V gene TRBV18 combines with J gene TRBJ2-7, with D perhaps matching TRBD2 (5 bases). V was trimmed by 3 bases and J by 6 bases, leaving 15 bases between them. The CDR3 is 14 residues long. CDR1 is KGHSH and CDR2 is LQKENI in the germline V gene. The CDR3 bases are TGTGCCAGCTCACCTTTAACCGGGGTACCCGAGCAGTACTTC. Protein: CASSPLTGVPEQYF.

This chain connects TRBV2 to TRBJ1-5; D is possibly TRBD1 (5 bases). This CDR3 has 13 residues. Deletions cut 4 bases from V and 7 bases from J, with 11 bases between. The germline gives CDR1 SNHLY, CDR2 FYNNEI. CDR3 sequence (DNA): TGTGCCAGCAGTGGGATGCAGGGACAGCCCCAGCATTTT. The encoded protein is CASSGMQGQPQHF.

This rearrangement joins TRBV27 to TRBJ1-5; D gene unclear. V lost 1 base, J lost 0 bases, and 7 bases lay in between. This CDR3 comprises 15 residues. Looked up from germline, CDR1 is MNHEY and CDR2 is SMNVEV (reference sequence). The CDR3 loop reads CASSLFSYSNQPQHF. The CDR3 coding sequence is TGTGCCAGCAGTTTATTCTCATATAGCAATCAGCCCCAGCATTTT.

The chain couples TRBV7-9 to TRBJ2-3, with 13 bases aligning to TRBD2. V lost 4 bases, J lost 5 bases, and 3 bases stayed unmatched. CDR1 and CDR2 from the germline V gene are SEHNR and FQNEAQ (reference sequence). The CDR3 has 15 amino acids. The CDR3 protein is CASSWTSGSGDTQYF. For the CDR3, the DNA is TGTGCCAGCAGCTGGACTAGCGGGAGTGGAGATACGCAGTATTTT.

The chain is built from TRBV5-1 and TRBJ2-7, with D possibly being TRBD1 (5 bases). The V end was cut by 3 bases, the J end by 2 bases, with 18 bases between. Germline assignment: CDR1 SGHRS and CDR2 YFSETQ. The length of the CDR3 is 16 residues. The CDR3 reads CASSSEPEQGPYEQYF. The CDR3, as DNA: TGCGCCAGCAGCTCAGAACCAGAGCAGGGTCCCTACGAGCAGTACTTC.